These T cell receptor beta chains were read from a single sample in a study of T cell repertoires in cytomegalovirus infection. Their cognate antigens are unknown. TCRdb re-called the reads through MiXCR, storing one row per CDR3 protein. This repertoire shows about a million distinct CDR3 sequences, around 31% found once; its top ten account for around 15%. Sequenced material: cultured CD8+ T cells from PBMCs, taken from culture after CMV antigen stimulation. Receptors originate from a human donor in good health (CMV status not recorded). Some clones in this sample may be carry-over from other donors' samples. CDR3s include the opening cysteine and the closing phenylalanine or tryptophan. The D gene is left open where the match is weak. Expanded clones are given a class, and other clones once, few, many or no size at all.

cdr3_aa: CASSLGSTGVSYNEQFF; cdr3_nt: TGTGCCAGCAGCTTAGGGTCTACAGGGGTCTCCTACAATGAGCAGTTCTTC; j_call: TRBJ2-1; v_call: TRBV7-9; d_call: TRBD1; clone_size: few
cdr3_aa: CASRVPDRGREEKLFF; cdr3_nt: TGTGCCAGCAGAGTACCGGACAGGGGGCGCGAGGAAAAACTGTTTTTT; j_call: TRBJ1-4; v_call: TRBV6-6; d_call: TRBD1; clone_size: .
cdr3_aa: CASSYSPGMETQYF; cdr3_nt: TGTGCCAGCAGTTACTCCCCAGGGATGGAGACCCAGTACTTC; j_call: TRBJ2-5; v_call: TRBV6-6; d_call: .; clone_size: .
cdr3_aa: CASSQDWQGSYNEQFF; cdr3_nt: TGCGCCAGCAGCCAAGATTGGCAGGGTTCCTACAATGAGCAGTTCTTC; j_call: TRBJ2-1; v_call: TRBV4-1; d_call: .; clone_size: few
cdr3_aa: CASSHPGGVREQFF; cdr3_nt: TGTGCCAGCAGCCACCCCGGGGGGGTGCGTGAGCAGTTCTTC; j_call: TRBJ2-1; v_call: TRBV7-4; d_call: TRBD2; clone_size: .
cdr3_aa: CASSLWLDGVLTTYNEQFF; cdr3_nt: TGTGCCAGCAGCCTGTGGTTGGACGGAGTATTGACCACCTACAATGAGCAGTTCTTC; j_call: TRBJ2-1; v_call: TRBV5-6; d_call: .; clone_size: .
cdr3_aa: CASSEWVAGANTGELFF; cdr3_nt: TGCGCCAGCAGCGAATGGGTAGCGGGGGCGAACACCGGGGAGCTGTTTTTT; j_call: TRBJ2-2; v_call: TRBV4-3; d_call: TRBD2; clone_size: .
cdr3_aa: CASSPQIPGQGSDTQYF; cdr3_nt: TGTGCCAGCAGCCCGCAAATCCCGGGACAGGGTTCAGATACGCAGTATTTT; j_call: TRBJ2-3; v_call: TRBV7-6; d_call: TRBD1; clone_size: many
cdr3_aa: CASSPSVAVSPINEQFF; cdr3_nt: TGTGCCAGCAGTCCCTCGGTAGCGGTCTCCCCAATCAATGAGCAGTTCTTC; j_call: TRBJ2-1; v_call: TRBV12-3/TRBV12-4; d_call: .; clone_size: few
cdr3_aa: CSVVQGDEKLFF; cdr3_nt: TGCAGCGTTGTACAGGGTGATGAAAAACTGTTTTTT; j_call: TRBJ1-4; v_call: TRBV29-1; d_call: .; clone_size: .
cdr3_aa: CASSLAGPSGFTDTQYF; cdr3_nt: TGTGCCAGCAGCTTGGCGGGCCCTAGCGGGTTCACAGATACGCAGTATTTT; j_call: TRBJ2-3; v_call: TRBV5-6; d_call: TRBD2; clone_size: .
cdr3_aa: CASRASGGPGGMQYF; cdr3_nt: TGTGCCAGCCGAGCCAGCGGGGGGCCCGGTGGTATGCAGTATTTT; j_call: TRBJ2-3; v_call: TRBV19; d_call: TRBD2; clone_size: .
cdr3_aa: CASRTPTGTADTGELFF; cdr3_nt: TGTGCCAGCAGAACTCCAACCGGGACAGCGGACACCGGGGAGCTGTTTTTT; j_call: TRBJ2-2; v_call: TRBV5-8; d_call: TRBD1; clone_size: few
cdr3_aa: CASSPNSLSGNTIYF; cdr3_nt: TGCGCCAGCAGCCCGAACAGCCTCTCTGGAAACACCATATATTTT; j_call: TRBJ1-3; v_call: TRBV4-3; d_call: .; clone_size: .
cdr3_aa: CASLRTSGGKDGELFF; cdr3_nt: TGTGCCAGCCTCAGGACTAGCGGGGGGAAAGACGGGGAGCTGTTTTTT; j_call: TRBJ2-2; v_call: TRBV6-5; d_call: TRBD2; clone_size: many
cdr3_aa: CSASGLYTGELFF; cdr3_nt: TGCAGTGCCTCCGGACTCTACACCGGGGAGCTGTTTTTT; j_call: TRBJ2-2; v_call: TRBV20-1; d_call: .; clone_size: .
cdr3_aa: CVYREDRFNSPLHF; cdr3_nt: TGTGTCTATCGGGAGGACAGATTTAATTCACCCCTCCACTTT; j_call: TRBJ1-6; v_call: TRBV7-9; d_call: .; clone_size: few
cdr3_aa: CASSPGDGRYSNQPQHF; cdr3_nt: TGTGCCAGCTCACCAGGGGACGGACGATATAGCAATCAGCCCCAGCATTTT; j_call: TRBJ1-5; v_call: TRBV18; d_call: .; clone_size: few
cdr3_aa: CASSPDSGYGYTF; cdr3_nt: TGTGCCAGCAGTCCGGACAGTGGGTATGGCTACACCTTC; j_call: TRBJ1-2; v_call: TRBV27; d_call: .; clone_size: .
cdr3_aa: CAISDRGGDHTEAFF; cdr3_nt: TGTGCCATCAGTGATCGGGGTGGGGATCACACTGAAGCTTTCTTT; j_call: TRBJ1-1; v_call: TRBV10-3; d_call: .; clone_size: few
cdr3_aa: CASSQGDIHSNQPQHF; cdr3_nt: TGCGCCAGCAGCCAAGGAGACATCCATAGCAATCAGCCCCAGCATTTT; j_call: TRBJ1-5; v_call: TRBV4-1; d_call: .; clone_size: few
cdr3_aa: CASSRGRSQPQHF; cdr3_nt: TGTGCCAGCAGCCGCGGACGTAGTCAGCCCCAGCATTTT; j_call: TRBJ1-5; v_call: TRBV7-2; d_call: .; clone_size: many
cdr3_aa: CASSYDGTGAEQYF; cdr3_nt: TGTGCCAGCAGTTACGATGGGACAGGGGCCGAGCAGTACTTC; j_call: TRBJ2-7; v_call: TRBV6-1; d_call: TRBD1; clone_size: .
cdr3_aa: CSARDRDRSSYEQYF; cdr3_nt: TGCAGTGCTAGAGATCGGGACCGCAGCTCCTACGAGCAGTACTTC; j_call: TRBJ2-7; v_call: TRBV20-1; d_call: .; clone_size: few
cdr3_aa: CAISEFGRSSYNEQFF; cdr3_nt: TGTGCCATCAGTGAGTTCGGACGGAGCTCCTACAATGAGCAGTTCTTC; j_call: TRBJ2-1; v_call: TRBV10-3; d_call: .; clone_size: .
cdr3_aa: CSARGGSNYGYTF; cdr3_nt: TGCAGTGCTAGAGGCGGCTCTAACTATGGCTACACCTTC; j_call: TRBJ1-2; v_call: TRBV20-1; d_call: .; clone_size: .
cdr3_aa: CASTRGSYNSPLHF; cdr3_nt: TGTGCCAGCACCAGGGGTTCCTATAATTCACCCCTCCACTTT; j_call: TRBJ1-6; v_call: TRBV6-6; d_call: .; clone_size: few
cdr3_aa: CASSKSGAANEQFF; cdr3_nt: TGTGCCAGCAGCAAATCGGGGGCCGCAAATGAGCAGTTCTTC; j_call: TRBJ2-1; v_call: TRBV9; d_call: .; clone_size: .
cdr3_aa: CASSQSHGYTF; cdr3_nt: TGCGCCAGCAGCCAAAGTCATGGCTACACCTTC; j_call: TRBJ1-2; v_call: TRBV4-1; d_call: .; clone_size: .
cdr3_aa: CASSAGLAGGPGTGELFF; cdr3_nt: TGTGCCAGCAGCGCGGGACTAGCGGGGGGACCGGGCACCGGGGAGCTGTTTTTT; j_call: TRBJ2-2; v_call: TRBV12-3/TRBV12-4; d_call: TRBD2; clone_size: .
cdr3_aa: CASSRVLDEQFF; cdr3_nt: TGTGCCAGCAGCCGGGTGTTGGATGAGCAGTTCTTC; j_call: TRBJ2-1; v_call: TRBV3-1; d_call: .; clone_size: .
cdr3_aa: CASSFTGGQPQHF; cdr3_nt: TGTGCCAGCAGCTTCACAGGAGGACAGCCCCAGCATTTT; j_call: TRBJ1-5; v_call: TRBV5-6; d_call: .; clone_size: many
cdr3_aa: CASSVRVDYGYTF; cdr3_nt: TGTGCCAGCAGCGTCAGGGTAGACTATGGCTACACCTTC; j_call: TRBJ1-2; v_call: TRBV7-9; d_call: .; clone_size: few
cdr3_aa: CASSSIREEGETQYF; cdr3_nt: TGTGCCAGCAGTTCCATCCGGGAAGAGGGTGAGACCCAGTACTTC; j_call: TRBJ2-5; v_call: TRBV6-1; d_call: .; clone_size: few
cdr3_aa: CASSLVSWGYRERNQPQHF; cdr3_nt: TGTGCCAGCAGCTTAGTATCCTGGGGGTACAGGGAGAGGAATCAGCCCCAGCATTTT; j_call: TRBJ1-5; v_call: TRBV7-8; d_call: .; clone_size: .
cdr3_aa: CASSLAGRANTQYF; cdr3_nt: TGTGCCAGCAGCTTAGCGGGGCGGGCCAATACGCAGTATTTT; j_call: TRBJ2-3; v_call: TRBV11-1; d_call: .; clone_size: .
cdr3_aa: CASSSPLAGGDQRNSPLHF; cdr3_nt: TGTGCCAGCAGCTCCCCGCTGGCAGGGGGCGATCAGAGAAATTCACCCCTCCACTTT; j_call: TRBJ1-6; v_call: TRBV7-9; d_call: TRBD1; clone_size: few
cdr3_aa: CASTPPGGLSNEQFF; cdr3_nt: TGTGCCAGCACCCCCCCGGGGGGGCTTTCCAATGAGCAGTTCTTC; j_call: TRBJ2-1; v_call: TRBV7-3; d_call: TRBD2; clone_size: .
cdr3_aa: CASSYLAGGLRETQYF; cdr3_nt: TGTGCCAGCAGTTACCTAGCGGGGGGGCTCCGGGAGACCCAGTACTTC; j_call: TRBJ2-5; v_call: TRBV6-5; d_call: TRBD2; clone_size: few
cdr3_aa: CASSYSQGWAGGNEQFF; cdr3_nt: TGTGCCAGCAGTTACTCCCAGGGTTGGGCGGGTGGGAATGAGCAGTTCTTC; j_call: TRBJ2-1; v_call: TRBV6-5; d_call: .; clone_size: many
cdr3_aa: CASSPSGTEYEQYF; cdr3_nt: TGTGCCAGCAGTCCGTCCGGGACAGAGTACGAGCAGTACTTC; j_call: TRBJ2-7; v_call: TRBV12-3/TRBV12-4; d_call: TRBD1; clone_size: few
cdr3_aa: CASSALAGVQETQYF; cdr3_nt: TGTGCCAGCAGCGCACTAGCGGGGGTCCAAGAGACCCAGTACTTC; j_call: TRBJ2-5; v_call: TRBV2; d_call: TRBD2; clone_size: .
cdr3_aa: CASSSLGAARRETQYF; cdr3_nt: TGTGCCAGCAGCTCCCTAGGGGCAGCAAGAAGGGAAACGCAGTATTTT; j_call: TRBJ2-3; v_call: TRBV7-2; d_call: .; clone_size: few
cdr3_aa: CASSGGVLTPSSSYNEQFF; cdr3_nt: TGTGCCAGCAGCGGAGGCGTGCTAACCCCCTCGAGCTCCTACAATGAGCAGTTCTTC; j_call: TRBJ2-1; v_call: TRBV9; d_call: .; clone_size: .
cdr3_aa: CATSRIGQGAKQPQHF; cdr3_nt: TGTGCCACCAGCAGAATCGGACAGGGGGCAAAACAGCCCCAGCATTTT; j_call: TRBJ1-5; v_call: TRBV15; d_call: TRBD1; clone_size: .
cdr3_aa: CASTPTGANSPLHF; cdr3_nt: TGTGCCAGCACCCCGACAGGGGCTAATTCACCCCTCCACTTT; j_call: TRBJ1-6; v_call: TRBV27; d_call: TRBD1; clone_size: few
cdr3_aa: CASSSASSYNEQFF; cdr3_nt: TGTGCCAGCAGCTCCGCCAGCTCCTACAATGAGCAGTTCTTC; j_call: TRBJ2-1; v_call: TRBV7-6; d_call: .; clone_size: few
cdr3_aa: CASRAGVQETQYF; cdr3_nt: TGTGCCAGCAGGGCGGGGGTCCAAGAGACCCAGTACTTC; j_call: TRBJ2-5; v_call: TRBV28; d_call: TRBD2; clone_size: .